A selection of T cell receptor beta chains follows, all from one sample in a study of blood T cells in healthy people across ages. A single record per CDR3 protein comes from TCRdb applying MiXCR to the 5' RACE reads. Found here are roughly 500,000 distinct CDR3 sequences, 25% to 30% of them singletons; the top ten hold approximately 18%. The sequencing input was blood. The receptors come from a woman between 65 and 79 years old in good health. CDR3s include the opening cysteine and the closing phenylalanine or tryptophan. Fields, in order: J gene, clone size, D gene, V gene, CDR3 protein, CDR3 DNA. D genes are given only for firm matches. Size tells how often a clone was seen (once, few, many) or the class of an expanded clone, and some rows leave it out.

>TRBJ1-4|few|.|TRBV27
CASSTATNEKLFF
TGTGCCAGCAGTACTGCAACTAATGAAAAACTGTTTTTT
>TRBJ2-5|many|TRBD1|TRBV12-3/TRBV12-4
CASSQDRGQETQYF
TGTGCCAGCAGCCAGGACAGGGGGCAAGAGACCCAGTACTTC
>TRBJ1-1|.|.|TRBV7-9
CASSLVDLAEAFF
TGTGCCAGCAGCTTAGTAGACCTGGCAGAAGCTTTCTTT
>TRBJ2-7|.|.|TRBV7-2
CASSLEVTVPHEQYF
TGTGCCAGCAGCTTAGAAGTGACTGTCCCCCACGAGCAGTACTTC
>TRBJ2-7|few|TRBD1|TRBV12-3/TRBV12-4
CASRNTGGYEQYF
TGTGCCAGCAGAAATACAGGGGGCTACGAGCAGTACTTC
>TRBJ1-6|.|.|TRBV10-3
CAISEGQGNSPLHF
TGTGCCATCAGTGAAGGGCAGGGAAATTCACCCCTCCACTTT
>TRBJ1-1|.|.|TRBV6-5
CASIPVWGLDTEAFF
TGTGCCAGCATTCCCGTATGGGGGCTGGACACTGAAGCTTTCTTT
>TRBJ2-2|.|.|TRBV6-6
CASSYETNTGELFF
TGTGCCAGCAGTTACGAAACGAACACCGGGGAGCTGTTTTTT
>TRBJ2-7|.|TRBD1|TRBV29-1
CSVDSGTGYSEQYF
TGCAGCGTAGATTCCGGGACAGGGTATTCCGAGCAGTACTTC
>TRBJ2-2|once|.|TRBV10-3
CAISEISIGFEAGELFF
TGTGCCATCAGTGAAATCTCGATCGGGTTTGAGGCCGGGGAGCTGTTTTTT
>TRBJ2-7|.|.|TRBV4-3
CASSQDRRGASYEQYF
TGCGCCAGCAGCCAAGATCGAAGGGGGGCCTCCTACGAGCAGTACTTC
>TRBJ2-5|few|TRBD2|TRBV7-3
CASSLIGTSGETQHF
TGTGCCAGCAGCTTAATCGGGACTAGCGGGGAGACCCAGCACTTC
>TRBJ1-1|.|TRBD1|TRBV10-3
CAISDRDRGMTEAFF
TGTGCCATCAGTGATAGGGACAGAGGTATGACTGAAGCTTTCTTT
>TRBJ1-1|.|TRBD1|TRBV6-6
CASSLVTGGAFF
TGTGCCAGCAGCCTCGTGACAGGGGGAGCTTTCTTT
>TRBJ2-5|.|.|TRBV20-1
CSAPLTGTTRETQYF
TGCAGTGCTCCCCTCACCGGGACCACCCGTGAGACCCAGTACTTC
>TRBJ2-1|.|TRBD1|TRBV5-1
CASSLRQGDEQFF
TGCGCCAGCAGCTTAAGACAGGGGGATGAGCAGTTCTTC
>TRBJ2-7|few|.|TRBV20-1
CSARDHPSSYEQYF
TGCAGTGCCCGCGATCACCCGAGCTCCTACGAGCAGTACTTC
>TRBJ2-7|many|TRBD1|TRBV12-3/TRBV12-4
CASSQTGYEQYF
TGTGCCAGCAGTCAGACAGGGTATGAGCAGTACTTC
>TRBJ1-2|few|TRBD1|TRBV6-5
CASSYSGTDYGYTF
TGTGCCAGCAGTTACTCCGGGACAGACTATGGCTACACCTTC
>TRBJ2-7|.|.|TRBV29-1
CSVEGAAEDGYEQYF
TGCAGCGTTGAAGGGGCGGCTGAAGACGGCTACGAGCAGTACTTC
>TRBJ2-1|.|.|TRBV20-1
CSARDWVSGYNEQFF
TGCAGTGCTAGAGATTGGGTTAGCGGCTACAATGAGCAGTTCTTC
>TRBJ2-5|few|.|TRBV6-2/TRBV6-3
CASSYGRWKETQYF
TGTGCCAGCAGTTACGGCCGATGGAAAGAGACCCAGTACTTC
>TRBJ2-2|.|.|TRBV28
CASSLASSGLYTGELFF
TGTGCCAGCAGTCTAGCATCTTCCGGCTTATACACCGGGGAGCTGTTTTTT
>TRBJ2-5|few|.|TRBV9
CASSRNTARETQYF
TGTGCCAGCAGCCGAAATACGGCGAGGGAGACCCAGTACTTC
>TRBJ2-5|.|.|TRBV4-3
CASSQEQGYETQYF
TGCGCCAGCAGCCAAGAACAAGGGTATGAGACCCAGTACTTC
>TRBJ2-5|few|TRBD1|TRBV7-8
CASSSRDRGPRGVETQYF
TGTGCCAGCAGCTCCCGGGACAGGGGGCCCAGGGGTGTCGAGACCCAGTACTTC
>TRBJ2-7|few|.|TRBV4-2
CASSQDQTPTYEQYF
TGTGCCAGCAGCCAAGATCAGACACCTACCTACGAGCAGTACTTC
>TRBJ1-5|.|.|TRBV6-1
CASRAGPGVGSGPQHF
TGTGCCAGCAGAGCCGGTCCGGGAGTTGGGAGTGGGCCCCAGCATTTT
>TRBJ2-7|few|.|TRBV12-3/TRBV12-4
CASSQGLGAYEQYF
TGTGCCAGCAGCCAGGGATTGGGGGCCTACGAGCAGTACTTC
>TRBJ1-1|few|.|TRBV5-1
CASSLMGGRTEAFF
TGCGCCAGCAGCTTGATGGGGGGCCGGACTGAAGCTTTCTTT
>TRBJ2-7|.|.|TRBV19
CASSIGHTYGYEQYF
TGTGCCAGTAGTATTGGACATACATACGGATACGAGCAGTACTTC
>TRBJ1-1|.|.|TRBV5-1
CASSLYRQGGGEAFF
TGCGCCAGCAGCTTGTACCGCCAGGGTGGGGGTGAAGCTTTCTTT
>TRBJ2-2|.|.|TRBV7-3
CASSQNGGELFF
TGTGCCAGCAGCCAGAATGGCGGGGAGCTGTTTTTT
>TRBJ2-5|few|.|TRBV7-2
CASSSQAGRETQYF
TGTGCCAGCAGCTCCCAGGCGGGGCGTGAGACCCAGTACTTC
>TRBJ1-5|.|.|TRBV11-2
CASSSEPGNQPQHF
TGTGCCAGCAGCTCGGAACCTGGCAATCAGCCCCAGCATTTT
>TRBJ1-5|few|TRBD1|TRBV7-2
CASRPGQGARQPQHF
TGTGCCAGCAGACCGGGACAGGGGGCAAGACAGCCCCAGCATTTT
>TRBJ1-6|few|.|TRBV6-5
CASSYGNWDSPLHF
TGTGCCAGCAGTTATGGGAATTGGGATTCACCCCTCCACTTT
>TRBJ2-3|.|TRBD2|TRBV12-3/TRBV12-4
CASSPGLAESADTQYF
TGTGCCAGCAGTCCGGGACTAGCGGAGAGCGCAGATACGCAGTATTTT
>TRBJ1-1|few|.|TRBV29-1
CSVEGQFNTEAFF
TGCAGCGTTGAAGGCCAGTTCAACACTGAAGCTTTCTTT
>TRBJ1-5|many|.|TRBV3-1
CASSNSNQPQHF
TGTGCCAGCAGCAATAGCAATCAGCCCCAGCATTTT
>TRBJ1-2|.|.|TRBV14
CASSQFRSAYYGYTF
TGTGCCAGCAGCCAATTTCGTTCGGCTTACTATGGCTACACCTTC
>TRBJ1-2|few|.|TRBV7-9
CASSAWTGPYGYTF
TGTGCCAGCAGCGCCTGGACGGGACCTTATGGCTACACCTTC
>TRBJ2-1|many|.|TRBV3-1
CASSQYRAYNEQFF
TGTGCCAGCAGCCAATACAGGGCCTACAATGAGCAGTTCTTC
>TRBJ2-5|many|.|TRBV2
CASRGPQETQYF
TGTGCCAGCAGGGGACCACAAGAGACCCAGTACTTC
>TRBJ1-2|.|.|TRBV6-1
CASSEAQGYYGYTF
TGTGCCAGCAGTGAAGCGCAGGGCTACTATGGCTACACCTTC